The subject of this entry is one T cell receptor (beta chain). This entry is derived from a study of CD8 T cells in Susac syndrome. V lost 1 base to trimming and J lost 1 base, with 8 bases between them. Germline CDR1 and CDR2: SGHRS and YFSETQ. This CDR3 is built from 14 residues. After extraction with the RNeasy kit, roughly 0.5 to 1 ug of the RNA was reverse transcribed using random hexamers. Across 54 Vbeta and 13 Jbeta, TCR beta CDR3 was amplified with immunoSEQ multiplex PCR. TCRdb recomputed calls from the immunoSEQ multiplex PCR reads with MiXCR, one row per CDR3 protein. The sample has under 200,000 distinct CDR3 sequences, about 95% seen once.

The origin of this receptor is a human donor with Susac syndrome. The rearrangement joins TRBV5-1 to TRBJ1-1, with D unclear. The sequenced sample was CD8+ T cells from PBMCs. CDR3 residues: CASSLRQTNTEAFF. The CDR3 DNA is TGCGCCAGCAGCTTGAGGCAGACGAACACTGAAGCTTTCTTT.